Presented here are 16 T cell receptor beta chains from one specimen sequenced in a study of blood T cell repertoires in COVID-19. Repertoires were generated with immunoSEQ multiplex PCR, while TCRdb's copy carries only in-frame clones and drops some. The sample includes under 45,000 clones, approximately 80% of them seen just once. Sequenced: peripheral blood. The receptor source for this set is a man aged 45-65 years with active COVID-19.

The genes are TRBV3-1 (or the pseudogene TRBV3-2) and TRBJ2-7, with TRBD2 matching over 12 bases. V lost 4 bases to trimming and J lost 2 bases; unmatched junction nucleotides: 12. There are 18 residues in the CDR3. Germline assignment: CDR1 LGHDT and CDR2 YNNKEL (reference sequence). CDR3 sequence reads: CASSPRPTSGSITYEQYF. In nucleotides, the CDR3 is TGTGCCAGCAGCCCCCGGCCGACTAGCGGGAGTATCACCTACGAGCAGTACTTC.

The genes are TRBV10-3 and TRBJ1-6, with D perhaps matching TRBD1 (5 bases). Germline V gives CDR1 ENHRY, CDR2 SYGVKD. The CDR3 has 14 residues. V shed 4 bases and J shed 10 bases, with 14 bases lying between them. CDR3 DNA sequence: TGTGCCATCAGTGGGCAGGGCCAAGGATCACCCCTCCACTTT. It codes for CAISGQGQGSPLHF.

V is TRBV5-8 and J is TRBJ2-5; a weak D match, TRBD2 (6 bases). There are 14 residues in the CDR3. V lost 4 bases and J lost 5, with 15 bases in between. Per germline, CDR1 SGHTS and CDR2 YDEGEE. The CDR3, as DNA: TGTGCCAGCAGCCCATGGGACTTTGCCGAGACCCAGTACTTC. It encodes CASSPWDFAETQYF.

This chain uses TRBV2 with TRBJ2-1; 12 bases line up with TRBD2. The CDR3 covers 16 residues. Trimming cost V 3 bases and J 9 bases; bases outside gene matches: 9. The V gene's germline CDR1 is SNHLY and CDR2 FYNNEI. The CDR3 DNA sequence: TGTGCCAGCAGTGAGACTAGCGGGAGTCGCGGGGGTGAGCAGTTCTTC. Translated, it gives CASSETSGSRGGEQFF.

The gene calls are TRBV28 and TRBJ1-2, with D perhaps matching TRBD1 (6 bases). The CDR3 spans 14 residues. Germline lookup yields CDR1 MDHEN and CDR2 SYDVKM. Deletions cut 4 bases from V and 2 bases from J, with 11 bases between. CDR3 loop: CASSSQGRNYGYTF. The CDR3 DNA sequence: TGTGCCAGCAGTTCGCAGGGGCGAAACTATGGCTACACCTTC.

The chain has TRBV29-1 and TRBJ2-5; D possibly corresponds to TRBD2 (5 bases). Trimming shortened V by 6 bases and J by 5 bases, and 10 bases separated the two germline ends. CDR1 and CDR2 from the germline V gene are SQVTM and ANQGSEA. This CDR3 has 11 residues. The DNA of the CDR3 is TGCAGCGTATCCAGAGGGGAGACCCAGTACTTC. Protein: CSVSRGETQYF.

This clone is medium-sized in the sample. This sequence joins TRBV4-3 and TRBJ2-6; D remains ambiguous. The germline CDR1 and CDR2 sequences are LGHNA and YSLEER. The CDR3 contains 16 residues. The germline V and J ends were trimmed by 0 bases and 1 base, with 7 bases remaining between them. The CDR3 region is CASSQDGQSGANVLTF. As DNA, the CDR3 is TGCGCCAGCAGCCAAGATGGTCAGTCTGGGGCCAACGTCCTGACTTTC.

This clone was counted once. The rearrangement joins TRBV19 to TRBJ2-7; 7 bases align to TRBD2. This CDR3 is 15 amino acids long. J gave up 3 bases and V 3 bases, and 8 bases lay outside the gene matches. Germline V gene data show CDR1 as LNHDA and CDR2 as SQIVND (reference sequence). The CDR3 region is CASSIRASGHYEQYF. The CDR3 coding sequence is TGTGCCAGTAGTATCAGGGCTAGCGGCCACTACGAGCAGTACTTC. Variable domain in full (rest from reference TRBV19 and TRBJ2-7): DGGITQSPKYLFRKEGQNVTLSCEQNLNHDAMYWYRQDPGQGLRLIYYSQIVNDFQKGDIAEGYSVSREKKESFPLTVTSAQKNPTAFYLCASSIRASGHYEQYFGPGTRLTVT.

The chain recombines TRBV7-9 with TRBJ2-5; 10 nucleotides agree with TRBD2. Germline V gene data show CDR1 as SEHNR and CDR2 as FQNEAQ (reference sequence). This CDR3 has 16 amino acids. V was clipped by 4 bases and J by 4 bases; unmatched bases: 9. The CDR3 protein is CASSSLSGGAGETQYF. As DNA, the CDR3 is TGTGCCAGCAGCTCTCTAAGCGGGGGGGCTGGAGAGACCCAGTACTTC.

The chain joins TRBV5-1 to TRBJ2-6; D may be TRBD1 (5 bases). V was trimmed by 0 bases and J by 0 bases, leaving 13 bases between them. CDR1 and CDR2 (germline): SGHRS, YFSETQ. The CDR3 covers 18 residues. CDR3 coding DNA: TGCGCCAGCAGCTTGGAGACAGTTTCCTACTCTGGGGCCAACGTCCTGACTTTC. This translates into CASSLETVSYSGANVLTF.

The rearrangement uses TRBV19 and TRBJ2-3; no clear D gene. The V end was cut by 3 bases, the J end by 10 bases, with 8 bases between. The CDR3 totals 11 residues. CDR1 LNHDA and CDR2 SQIVND come from the germline V gene (reference sequence). The CDR3 sequence: CASSIGLAQYF. DNA for the CDR3: TGTGCCAGTAGTATCGGTCTTGCGCAGTATTTT.

V usage is TRBV12-3 or TRBV12-4 and J usage is TRBJ2-1, with TRBD1 as a possible D gene (6 bases). V was cut by 8 bases and J by 5 bases, with 10 bases left in between. The CDR3 is made up of 12 amino acids. The CDR3 reads CASGRTDNEQFF. The CDR3 DNA follows: TGTGCCAGCGGTCGGACAGACAATGAGCAGTTCTTC.

The chain uses TRBV5-1 and TRBJ2-1; possibly TRBD2 for D (5 bases). Trimming took off 4 bases at V and 1 base at J, with 9 bases between the two ends. The CDR3 has 14 amino acids. Per the germline V gene, CDR1 is SGHRS and CDR2 is YFSETQ. The CDR3 loop reads CASSGSGSYNEQFF. For the CDR3, the DNA is TGCGCCAGCAGCGGGAGTGGGTCCTACAATGAGCAGTTCTTC.

This clone was seen just once. The chain carries TRBV11-3 and TRBJ2-7; D is ambiguous. V was pared by 6 bases and J by 3 bases, with 6 bases between. Germline CDR1 reads SGHNT; CDR2 reads YENEEA. The CDR3 totals 11 residues. CDR3 DNA: TGTGCCAGCAGGGGCAGCTACGAGCAGTACTTC. Amino acids: CASRGSYEQYF. Full variable domain (remainder filled in from reference TRBV11-3 and TRBJ2-7): EAGVVQSPRYKIIEKKQPVAFWCNPISGHNTLYWYLQNLGQGPELLIRYENEEAVDDSQLPKDRFSAERLKGVDSTLKIQPAELGDSAVYLCASRGSYEQYFGPGTRLTVT.

The chain joins TRBV30 to TRBJ2-7; D might be TRBD1 (6 bases). Per the germline V gene, CDR1 is GTSNPN and CDR2 is SVGIG (reference sequence). Trimming cost V 4 bases and J 2 bases, with 15 bases left between them. The CDR3 contains 14 residues. Here the CDR3 DNA reads TGTGCCTGGATTACAGGGAGAATCGCCTACGAGCAGTACTTC. Amino acids: CAWITGRIAYEQYF.

The chain couples TRBV11-3 to TRBJ2-1, with TRBD2 matching 7 bases. Germline-derived CDR1 and CDR2 are SGHNT and YENEEA. The CDR3 is 15 residues long. Trimming removed 2 bases from V and 9 bases from J; junction bases left unmatched: 10. This CDR3 reads CASSLNGGRLSEQFF. The CDR3, as DNA: TGTGCCAGCAGCTTAAACGGCGGGAGACTAAGTGAGCAGTTCTTC.